The rows below give T cell receptor beta chains drawn from one sample of a study of T cell repertoires in cytomegalovirus infection. A single record per CDR3 protein comes from TCRdb applying MiXCR to the reads. The sample carries around 740,000 distinct CDR3 sequences, roughly a third recorded once. Sequenced material: PBMCs. The receptors stem from a human donor in good health (CMV status not recorded). Some clones in this sample may be carry-over from other donors' samples. Both conserved end residues are part of each CDR3. D genes are given only for firm matches. Size tells how often a clone was seen (once, few, many) or the class of an expanded clone, and some rows leave it out.

clone_size | j_call | v_call | d_call | cdr3_aa | cdr3_nt
few | TRBJ2-5 | TRBV28 | . | CASSFPNQETQYF | TGTGCCAGCAGCTTCCCCAACCAAGAGACCCAGTACTTC
. | TRBJ2-7 | TRBV11-2 | TRBD1 | CASSNRDRGTYEQYF | TGTGCCAGCAGCAACCGGGACAGGGGGACCTACGAGCAGTACTTC
. | TRBJ2-1 | TRBV6-8 | . | CASSYYQGREQFF | TGTGCCAGCAGTTACTACCAGGGCCGGGAGCAGTTCTTC
. | TRBJ1-2 | TRBV4-1 | . | CASSQAKVLRDYGSPF | TGCGCCAGCAGCCAGGCCAAAGTATTACGGGACTATGGCTCCCCCTTC
. | TRBJ2-3 | TRBV7-2 | TRBD2 | CASSVVLQRGWGTDTQYF | TGTGCAAGCAGCGTAGTCCTGCAGCGGGGCTGGGGCACAGATACGCAGTATTTT
. | TRBJ1-5 | TRBV11-1 | . | CASSLVYDQPTHF | TGTGCCAGCAGCTTAGTTTACGATCAGCCCACGCATTTT
. | TRBJ1-2 | TRBV20-1 | TRBD1 | CSARFWTGPYGYTF | TGCAGTGCTAGATTCTGGACAGGGCCCTATGGCTACACCTTC
. | TRBJ2-7 | TRBV7-2 | TRBD2 | CASSLVGTTSYEQYF | TGTGCCAGCAGCCTCGTCGGGACTACCTCCTACGAGCAGTACTTC
. | TRBJ1-2 | TRBV25-1 | TRBD1 | CASSEPGTARGYTF | TGTGCCAGCAGTGAACCCGGGACAGCTCGGGGCTACACCTTC
few | TRBJ1-5 | TRBV5-6 | . | CASSLAKLGYSNQPQHF | TGTGCCAGCAGCTTAGCGAAGCTAGGGTATAGCAATCAGCCCCAGCATTTT
once | TRBJ1-1 | TRBV29-1 | . | CSVEGAVKWNTEAFF | TGCAGCGTTGAAGGGGCCGTCAAATGGAACACTGAAGCTTTCTTT
. | TRBJ1-2 | TRBV12-3/TRBV12-4 | . | CASSLGRSIYNYGYTF | TGTGCCAGCAGTTTGGGAAGATCCATTTATAACTATGGCTACACCTTC
once | TRBJ2-2 | TRBV10-3 | . | CAISRQAAGELFF | TGTGCCATCAGTCGACAGGCCGCCGGGGAGCTGTTTTTT
. | TRBJ1-5 | TRBV3-1 | TRBD1 | CASSQDPRPDRFNQPQHF | TGTGCCAGCAGCCAAGATCCCCGTCCGGACAGGTTCAATCAGCCCCAGCATTTT
. | TRBJ1-3 | TRBV12-3/TRBV12-4 | TRBD1 | CASSTTGRGNTIYF | TGTGCCAGCAGTACGACAGGGAGGGGAAACACCATATATTTT
. | TRBJ2-1 | TRBV11-3 | TRBD2 | CASSLGGSDEQFF | TGTGCCAGCAGCTTAGGCGGGAGCGATGAGCAGTTCTTC
few | TRBJ2-3 | TRBV6-4 | . | CASSDGGMEATDTQYF | TGTGCCAGCAGTGACGGCGGCATGGAGGCCACAGATACGCAGTATTTT
. | TRBJ1-5 | TRBV28 | TRBD1 | CASATGNQPQHF | TGTGCCAGCGCGACAGGGAATCAGCCCCAGCATTTT
many | TRBJ1-1 | TRBV7-8 | . | CASSLRHDTEAFF | TGTGCCAGCAGCTTAAGACACGACACTGAAGCTTTCTTT
few | TRBJ1-1 | TRBV5-1 | TRBD1 | CASSYGQGSLNTEAFF | TGCGCCAGCAGCTACGGACAGGGGTCCCTGAACACTGAAGCTTTCTTT
. | TRBJ1-2 | TRBV20-1 | . | CSARGSAGHYGYTF | TGCAGTGCTAGAGGATCGGCAGGGCACTATGGCTACACCTTC
few | TRBJ1-6 | TRBV7-6 | . | CASSSLRDSGSPLHF | TGTGCCAGCAGCTCCCTCAGGGATTCCGGTTCACCCCTCCACTTT
. | TRBJ2-1 | TRBV5-1 | . | CASKDYNEQFF | TGCGCCAGCAAGGACTACAATGAGCAGTTCTTC
. | TRBJ1-3 | TRBV6-5 | . | CASSYENPGNTIYF | TGTGCCAGCAGTTACGAGAATCCCGGAAACACCATATATTTT
. | TRBJ2-5 | TRBV4-1 | . | CASSFGGKGHQETQYF | TGCGCCAGCAGCTTTGGGGGGAAAGGACACCAAGAGACCCAGTACTTC
. | TRBJ1-5 | TRBV19 | . | CASRRGILGVQPQHF | TGTGCCAGTAGACGAGGCATTTTAGGGGTCCAGCCCCAGCATTTT
few | TRBJ1-1 | TRBV29-1 | . | CSVTDRTGGTEAFF | TGCAGCGTGACGGACAGAACCGGGGGAACTGAAGCTTTCTTT
. | TRBJ2-4 | TRBV12-3/TRBV12-4 | . | CASSLGSKNIQYF | TGTGCCAGCAGTTTGGGTTCCAAAAACATTCAGTACTTC
. | TRBJ2-5 | TRBV4-2 | . | CASSQGRRLDSYQETQYF | TGTGCCAGCAGCCAAGGTCGGCGTTTGGACAGCTACCAAGAGACCCAGTACTTC